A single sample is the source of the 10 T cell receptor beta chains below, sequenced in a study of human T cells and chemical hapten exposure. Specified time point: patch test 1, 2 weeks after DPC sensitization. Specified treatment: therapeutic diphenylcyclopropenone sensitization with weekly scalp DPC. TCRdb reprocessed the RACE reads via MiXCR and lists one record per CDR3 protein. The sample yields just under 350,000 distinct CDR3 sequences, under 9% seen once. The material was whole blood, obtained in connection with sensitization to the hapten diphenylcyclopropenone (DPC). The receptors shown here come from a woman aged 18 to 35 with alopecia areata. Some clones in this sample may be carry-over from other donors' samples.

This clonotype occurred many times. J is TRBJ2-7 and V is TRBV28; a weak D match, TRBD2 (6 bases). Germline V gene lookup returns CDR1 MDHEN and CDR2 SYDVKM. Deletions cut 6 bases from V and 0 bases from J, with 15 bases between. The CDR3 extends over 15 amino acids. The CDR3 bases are TGTGCCAGCAGACCCTCCCGGGGGAGCTCCTACGAGCAGTACTTC. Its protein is CASRPSRGSSYEQYF.

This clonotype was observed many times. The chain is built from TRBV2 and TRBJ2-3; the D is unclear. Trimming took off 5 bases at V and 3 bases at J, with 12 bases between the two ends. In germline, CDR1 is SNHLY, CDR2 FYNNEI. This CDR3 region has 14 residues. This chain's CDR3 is CASSSLGATDTQYF. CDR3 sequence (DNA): TGTGCCAGCAGTTCACTGGGCGCGACAGATACGCAGTATTTT.

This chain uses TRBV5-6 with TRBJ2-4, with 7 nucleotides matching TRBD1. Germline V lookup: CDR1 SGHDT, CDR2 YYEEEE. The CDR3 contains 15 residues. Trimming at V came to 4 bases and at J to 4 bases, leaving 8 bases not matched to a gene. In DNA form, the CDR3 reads TGTGCCAGCAGCCACACAGGGGCAAGAAAAAACATTCAGTACTTC. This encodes CASSHTGARKNIQYF.

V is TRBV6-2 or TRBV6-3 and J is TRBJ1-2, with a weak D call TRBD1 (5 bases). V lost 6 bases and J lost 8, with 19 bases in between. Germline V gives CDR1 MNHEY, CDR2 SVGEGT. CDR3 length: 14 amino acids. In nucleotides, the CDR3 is TGTGCCAGCAGGCCGGGACGGACTCTTCAGGGCTACACCTTC. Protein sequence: CASRPGRTLQGYTF.

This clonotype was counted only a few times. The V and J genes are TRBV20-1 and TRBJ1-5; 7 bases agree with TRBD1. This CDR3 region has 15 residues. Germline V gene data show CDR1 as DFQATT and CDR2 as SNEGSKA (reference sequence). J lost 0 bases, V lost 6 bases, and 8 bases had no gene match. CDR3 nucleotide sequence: TGCAGTGCAAAGGGACAGACGGATAGCAATCAGCCCCAGCATTTT. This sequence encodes CSAKGQTDSNQPQHF.

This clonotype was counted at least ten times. The CDR3 DNA sequence: TGCAGCGTGTCCGACAGGGTCGGGGGGGACATTCAGTACTTC. Translation: CSVSDRVGGDIQYF. The V gene is TRBV29-1, the J gene TRBJ2-4; D may be TRBD2 (8 bases). The CDR3 contains 14 residues. Deletions cut 6 bases from V and 8 bases from J, with 20 bases between. CDR1 and CDR2 (germline): SQVTM, ANQGSEA.

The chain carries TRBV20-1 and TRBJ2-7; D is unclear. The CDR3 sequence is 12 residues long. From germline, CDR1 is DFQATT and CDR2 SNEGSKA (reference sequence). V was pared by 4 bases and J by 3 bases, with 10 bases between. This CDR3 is CSATLSRYEQYF. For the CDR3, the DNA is TGCAGTGCTACTTTGTCGCGCTACGAGCAGTACTTC.

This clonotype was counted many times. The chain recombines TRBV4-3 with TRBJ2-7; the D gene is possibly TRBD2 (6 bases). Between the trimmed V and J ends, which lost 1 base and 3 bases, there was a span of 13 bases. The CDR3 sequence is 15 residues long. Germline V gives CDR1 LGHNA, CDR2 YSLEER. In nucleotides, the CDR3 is TGCGCCAGCAGCCAAGGGAGAATGGAGGGCTACGAGCAGTACTTC. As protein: CASSQGRMEGYEQYF.

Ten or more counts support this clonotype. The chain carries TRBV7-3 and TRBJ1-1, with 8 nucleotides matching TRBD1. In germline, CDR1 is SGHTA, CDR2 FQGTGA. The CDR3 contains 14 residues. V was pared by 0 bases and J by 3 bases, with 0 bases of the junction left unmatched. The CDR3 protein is CASSLTTGDTEAFF. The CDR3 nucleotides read TGTGCCAGCAGCTTAACGACAGGGGACACTGAAGCTTTCTTT.

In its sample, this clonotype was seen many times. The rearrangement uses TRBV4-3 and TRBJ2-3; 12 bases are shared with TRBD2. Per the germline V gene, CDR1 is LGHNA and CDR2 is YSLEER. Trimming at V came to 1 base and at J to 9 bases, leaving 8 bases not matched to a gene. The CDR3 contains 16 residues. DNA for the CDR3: TGCGCCAGCAGCCAAGCGCCGGGTACTAGCGGGGGGACGCAGTATTTT. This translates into CASSQAPGTSGGTQYF.